This TCR beta chain was captured in a study of T cells in Graves' hyperthyroidism and ophthalmopathy. Hyperthyroidism patients were newly diagnosed, had disease duration under 2 months, and were aged 18 to 65 years. At first hyperthyroidism diagnosis, before any ophthalmopathy symptoms, the blood sample was collected. CDR3 length: 14 residues. Deletions cut 0 bases from V and 6 bases from J, with 12 bases between. Germline-derived CDR1 and CDR2 are MNHEY and SMNVEV (reference sequence). What was amplified from RNA transcripts were TCR beta CDR3 regions. An initial round of RT-PCR targeting the TCR CDR3 relied on the HTBI primer set. TCRdb re-called the multiplex PCR reads with MiXCR, one entry per CDR3 protein. The table records fewer than 350,000 distinct CDR3 sequences, around 15% of them present only once. General study results and limits: Most thyroid-expanded clonotypes above 0.001 were also found in blood. Separation of ophthalmopathy from stable hyperthyroidism was achieved by a 13 V-J model.

Points on this clonotype: The antigen is not known.

The sequencing sample was made of blood. The chain links TRBV27 to TRBJ2-7, with D tentatively TRBD1 or TRBD2 (5 bases each). The receptor was derived from a woman in her forties or fifties with Graves' hyperthyroidism that later progressed to Graves' ophthalmopathy. The CDR3 DNA sequence: TGTGCCAGCAGTTTATCAGGGCAGGGAGCCGAGCAGTACTTC. It encodes CASSLSGQGAEQYF.